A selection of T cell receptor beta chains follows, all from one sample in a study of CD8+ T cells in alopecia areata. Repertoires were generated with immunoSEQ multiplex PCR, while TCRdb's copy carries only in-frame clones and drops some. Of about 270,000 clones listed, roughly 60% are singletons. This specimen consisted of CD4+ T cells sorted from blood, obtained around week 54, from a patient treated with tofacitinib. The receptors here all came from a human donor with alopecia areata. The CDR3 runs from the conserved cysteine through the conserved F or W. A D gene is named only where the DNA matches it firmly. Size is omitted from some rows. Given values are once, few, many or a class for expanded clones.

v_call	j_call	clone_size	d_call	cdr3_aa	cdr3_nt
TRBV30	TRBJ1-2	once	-	CAWSATGYYGYTF	TGTGCCTGGAGTGCAACAGGGTACTATGGCTACACCTTC
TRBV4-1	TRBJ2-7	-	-	CASSQEGTHPTYEQYF	TGCGCCAGCAGCCAAGAGGGGACCCATCCCACCTACGAGCAGTACTTC
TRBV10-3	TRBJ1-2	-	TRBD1	CAISERGQSNYGYTF	TGTGCCATCAGTGAGAGGGGACAGTCTAACTATGGCTACACCTTC
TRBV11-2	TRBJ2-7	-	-	CASSLGRTYEQYF	TGTGCCAGCAGCTTAGGCAGAACCTACGAGCAGTACTTC
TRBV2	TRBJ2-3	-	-	CASSGGGGDTQYF	TGTGCCAGCAGTGGAGGGGGAGGAGATACGCAGTATTTT
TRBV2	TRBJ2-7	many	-	CASMRGGLPGTYEQYF	TGTGCCAGCATGCGGGGCGGACTCCCCGGGACCTACGAGCAGTACTTC
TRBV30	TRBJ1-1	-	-	CAWSGDGAEAFF	TGTGCCTGGAGTGGGGACGGGGCTGAAGCTTTCTTT
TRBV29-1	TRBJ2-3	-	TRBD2	CSVEAAGLVSDTQYF	TGCAGCGTTGAAGCGGCGGGACTAGTCTCTGATACGCAGTATTTT
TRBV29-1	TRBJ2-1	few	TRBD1	CSAPGQGTYNEQFF	TGCAGCGCCCCGGGACAGGGGACCTACAATGAGCAGTTCTTC
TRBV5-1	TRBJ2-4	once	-	CASSTRDNIQYF	TGCGCCAGCAGTACCAGGGATAACATTCAGTACTTC
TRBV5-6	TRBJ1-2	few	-	CASNLPGQPYGYTF	TGTGCCAGCAACTTACCGGGACAACCCTATGGCTACACCTTC
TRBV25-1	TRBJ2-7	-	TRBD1	CASSVPGTGYEQYF	TGTGCCAGCAGTGTACCCGGGACAGGCTACGAGCAGTACTTC
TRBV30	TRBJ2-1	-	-	CAWRLYNEQFF	TGTGCCTGGAGGCTCTACAATGAGCAGTTCTTC
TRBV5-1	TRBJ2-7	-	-	CASSLGAVGTYEQYF	TGCGCCAGCAGCTTGGGTGCGGTAGGGACCTACGAGCAGTACTTC
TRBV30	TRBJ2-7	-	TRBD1	CAWSVQGGTYEQYF	TGTGCCTGGAGTGTACAGGGGGGAACCTACGAGCAGTACTTC
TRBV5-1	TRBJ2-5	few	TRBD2	CASSFGTSGAETQYF	TGCGCCAGCAGCTTCGGGACTAGCGGGGCAGAGACCCAGTACTTC
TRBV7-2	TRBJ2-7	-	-	CASSPNGGRYYEQYF	TGTGCCAGCAGCCCAAATGGGGGACGTTACTACGAGCAGTACTTC
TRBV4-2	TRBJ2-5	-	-	CASSQLGPGETQYF	TGTGCCAGCAGCCAACTGGGGCCCGGAGAGACCCAGTACTTC
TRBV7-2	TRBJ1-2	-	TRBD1	CASSFRGTGGLGYTF	TGTGCCAGCAGCTTCCGGGGTACAGGGGGACTTGGCTACACCTTC
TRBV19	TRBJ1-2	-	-	CASSIVSGALGYTF	TGTGCCAGTAGTATAGTTTCGGGGGCCTTGGGCTACACCTTC
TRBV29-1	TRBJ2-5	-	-	CSVEGSQETQYF	TGCAGCGTTGAAGGCAGTCAAGAGACCCAGTACTTC
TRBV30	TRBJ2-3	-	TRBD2	CAWSVGLAGATDTQYF	TGTGCCTGGAGTGTAGGGTTAGCGGGGGCCACAGATACGCAGTATTTT
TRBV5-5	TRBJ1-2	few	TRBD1	CASSLRGQGVQYGYTF	TGTGCCAGCAGCTTGAGGGGACAGGGCGTTCAATATGGCTACACCTTC
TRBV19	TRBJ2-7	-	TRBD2	CASSIGLADYEQYF	TGTGCCAGTAGTATAGGGCTAGCGGACTACGAGCAGTACTTC
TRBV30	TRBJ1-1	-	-	CAWTRAGTEAFF	TGTGCCTGGACACGGGCAGGTACTGAAGCTTTCTTT
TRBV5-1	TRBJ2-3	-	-	CASSDTTSTDTQYF	TGCGCCAGCAGCGACACTACTAGCACAGATACGCAGTATTTT
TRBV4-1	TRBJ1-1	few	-	CASSQDRNTEAFF	TGCGCCAGCAGCCAAGATAGAAACACTGAAGCTTTCTTT
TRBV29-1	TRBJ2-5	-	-	CSVGLTEETQYF	TGCAGCGTTGGACTAACCGAAGAGACCCAGTACTTC
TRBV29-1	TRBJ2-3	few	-	CSVGAQTDTQYF	TGCAGCGTTGGGGCTCAAACAGATACGCAGTATTTT
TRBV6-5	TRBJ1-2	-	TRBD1	CASRTGGGYTF	TGTGCCAGCAGGACAGGGGGCGGCTACACCTTC
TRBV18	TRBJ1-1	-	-	CASSPPGAGEAFF	TGTGCCAGCTCACCACCGGGGGCCGGTGAAGCTTTCTTT
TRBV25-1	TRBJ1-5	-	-	CASSEAGRPDQPQHF	TGTGCCAGCAGTGAAGCCGGGAGGCCAGATCAGCCCCAGCATTTT
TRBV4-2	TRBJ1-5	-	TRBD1	CASSQDGTGANQPQHF	TGTGCCAGCAGCCAAGATGGGACAGGGGCCAATCAGCCCCAGCATTTT
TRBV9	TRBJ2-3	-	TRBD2	CASSVLAGDTDTQYF	TGTGCCAGCAGCGTCCTAGCGGGGGACACAGATACGCAGTATTTT
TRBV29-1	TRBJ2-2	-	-	CSLQGTAGELFF	TGCAGCTTACAGGGTACGGCCGGGGAGCTGTTTTTT
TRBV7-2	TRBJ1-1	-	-	CASSYGTRGTEAFF	TGTGCCAGCAGTTACGGGACTCGAGGCACTGAAGCTTTCTTT
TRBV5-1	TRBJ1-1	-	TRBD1	CASSSDRVHTEAFF	TGCGCCAGCAGCTCGGACAGGGTACACACTGAAGCTTTCTTT
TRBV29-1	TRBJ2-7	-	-	CSVCPYVGLSEQYF	TGCAGCGTTTGCCCGTATGTAGGGTTGAGCGAGCAGTACTTC
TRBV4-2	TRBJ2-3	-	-	CASSPRPSASTDTQYF	TGTGCCAGCAGCCCCCGACCTAGCGCTAGCACAGATACGCAGTATTTT
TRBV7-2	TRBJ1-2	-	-	CASSAQGANYGYTF	TGTGCCAGCAGCGCACAGGGAGCTAACTATGGCTACACCTTC
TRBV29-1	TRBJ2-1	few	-	CSVPRGIRYNEQFF	TGCAGCGTTCCGAGGGGCATTCGGTACAATGAGCAGTTCTTC
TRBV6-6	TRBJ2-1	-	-	CASSPRSYNEQFF	TGTGCCAGCAGCCCGAGATCCTACAATGAGCAGTTCTTC
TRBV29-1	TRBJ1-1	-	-	CSVVLRQGTEAFF	TGCAGCGTTGTGCTTCGGCAGGGCACTGAAGCTTTCTTT
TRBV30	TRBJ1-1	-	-	CAWSVSSWGTEAFF	TGTGCCTGGAGTGTTAGTTCGTGGGGCACTGAAGCTTTCTTT
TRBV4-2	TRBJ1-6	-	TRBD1	CASSLDRADSPLHF	TGTGCCAGCAGCCTAGACAGGGCGGATTCACCCCTCCACTTT
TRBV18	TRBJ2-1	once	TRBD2	CASSTRLAGGQTYNEQFF	TGTGCCAGCTCAACCAGGCTAGCGGGGGGCCAAACCTACAATGAGCAGTTCTTC
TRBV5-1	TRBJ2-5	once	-	CASSRGSAETQYF	TGCGCCAGCAGCCGAGGCAGCGCGGAGACCCAGTACTTC
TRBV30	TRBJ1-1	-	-	CAWIQAKQAFF	TGTGCCTGGATCCAAGCCAAACAAGCTTTCTTT
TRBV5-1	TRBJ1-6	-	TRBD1	CASSLAGGNSPLHF	TGCGCCAGCAGCTTGGCAGGGGGAAATTCACCCCTCCACTTT
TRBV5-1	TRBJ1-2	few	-	CASSLAQSSSYTF	TGCGCCAGCAGCTTGGCGCAAAGTAGCAGCTACACCTTC
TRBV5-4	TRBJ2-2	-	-	CASSYGTRGTGELFF	TGTGCCAGCAGCTACGGGACCCGGGGCACCGGGGAGCTGTTTTTT
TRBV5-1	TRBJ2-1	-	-	CASSLQDYNEQFF	TGCGCCAGCAGCTTGCAGGATTACAATGAGCAGTTCTTC
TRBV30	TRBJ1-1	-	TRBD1	CAWSGQGNTEAFF	TGTGCCTGGAGTGGACAGGGGAACACTGAAGCTTTCTTT
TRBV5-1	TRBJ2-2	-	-	CASRRTEANTGELFF	TGCGCCAGCAGGCGGACAGAAGCGAACACCGGGGAGCTGTTTTTT
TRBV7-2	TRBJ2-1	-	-	CASSLAWSGSYNEQFF	TGTGCCAGCAGCTTAGCTTGGTCAGGTTCCTACAATGAGCAGTTCTTC
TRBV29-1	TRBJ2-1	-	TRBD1	CSVERQGSGEQFF	TGCAGCGTTGAGCGACAGGGAAGTGGTGAGCAGTTCTTC
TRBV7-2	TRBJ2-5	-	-	CASSLAGYETQYF	TGTGCCAGCAGCTTAGCGGGGTATGAGACCCAGTACTTC
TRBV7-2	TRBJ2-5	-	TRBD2	CASSRGLALQETQYF	TGTGCCAGCAGCCGCGGACTAGCGCTCCAAGAGACCCAGTACTTC
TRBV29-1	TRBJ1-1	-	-	CSSLEGNTEAFF	TGCAGCTCACTAGAGGGTAACACTGAAGCTTTCTTT
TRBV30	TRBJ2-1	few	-	CAWGGDLNEQFF	TGTGCCTGGGGGGGAGATCTCAATGAGCAGTTCTTC